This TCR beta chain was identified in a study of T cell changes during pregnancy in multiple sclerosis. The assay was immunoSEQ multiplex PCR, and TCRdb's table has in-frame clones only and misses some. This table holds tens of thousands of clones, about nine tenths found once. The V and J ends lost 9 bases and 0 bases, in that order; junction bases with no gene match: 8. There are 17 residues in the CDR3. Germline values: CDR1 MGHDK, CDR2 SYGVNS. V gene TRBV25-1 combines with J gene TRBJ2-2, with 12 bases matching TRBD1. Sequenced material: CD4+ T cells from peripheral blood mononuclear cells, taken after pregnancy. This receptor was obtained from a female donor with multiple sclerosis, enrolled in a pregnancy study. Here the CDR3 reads CASFSGTGGPNTGELFF. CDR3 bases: TGTGCCAGTTTTTCCGGGACAGGGGGCCCGAACACCGGGGAGCTGTTTTTT. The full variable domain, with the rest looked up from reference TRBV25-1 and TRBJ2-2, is EADIYQTPRYLVIGTGKKITLECSQTMGHDKMYWYQQDPGMELHLIHYSYGVNSTEKGDLSSESTVSRIRTEHFPLTLESARPSHTSQYLCASFSGTGGPNTGELFFGEGSRLTVL.